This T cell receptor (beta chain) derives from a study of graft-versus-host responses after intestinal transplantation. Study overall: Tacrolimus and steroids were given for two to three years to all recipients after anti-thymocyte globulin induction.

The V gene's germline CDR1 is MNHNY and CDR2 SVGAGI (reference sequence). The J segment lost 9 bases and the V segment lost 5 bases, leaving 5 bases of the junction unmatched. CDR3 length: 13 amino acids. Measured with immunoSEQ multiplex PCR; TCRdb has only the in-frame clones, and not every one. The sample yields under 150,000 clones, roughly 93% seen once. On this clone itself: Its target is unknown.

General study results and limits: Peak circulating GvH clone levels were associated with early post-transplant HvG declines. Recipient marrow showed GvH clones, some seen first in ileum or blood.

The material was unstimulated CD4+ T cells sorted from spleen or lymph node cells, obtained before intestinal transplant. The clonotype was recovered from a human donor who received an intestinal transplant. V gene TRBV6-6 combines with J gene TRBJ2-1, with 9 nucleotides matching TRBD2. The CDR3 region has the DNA TGTGCCAGCAGTGCACTAGCGGGCGGTGAGCAGTTCTTC. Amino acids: CASSALAGGEQFF.